What follows are 2 T cell receptor beta chains derived from one specimen sequenced in a study of CD8 T cells in ankylosing spondylitis. TCRdb recomputed calls from the 5' RACE reads with MiXCR, one row per CDR3 protein. The table shows 300,000 to 350,000 distinct CDR3 sequences, with around 20% occurring only once. Source material: blood, either unsorted or a sorted T cell fraction (not recorded which). The receptor set was obtained from a female donor with ankylosing spondylitis or in good health (not recorded which).

The chain is built from TRBV30 and TRBJ1-1; tentative D call: TRBD1 (5 bases). The CDR3 extends over 14 amino acids. CDR1 is GTSNPN, CDR2 SVGIG, per germline (reference sequence). V was cut by 4 bases and J by 1 base, with 13 bases left in between. The CDR3 coding sequence is TGTGCCTGGAACCACGGGGCAGGGAACACTGAAGCTTTCTTT. This codes for CAWNHGAGNTEAFF.

V and J are TRBV12-3 or TRBV12-4 and TRBJ2-3, with 8 nucleotides matching TRBD2. V dropped 1 base and J dropped 4; count of bases not matched to a gene: 1. This CDR3 contains 14 residues. The CDR3 sequence is CASSLDGRADTQYF. The CDR3 DNA reads as TGTGCCAGCAGTTTAGACGGGAGGGCAGATACGCAGTATTTT.